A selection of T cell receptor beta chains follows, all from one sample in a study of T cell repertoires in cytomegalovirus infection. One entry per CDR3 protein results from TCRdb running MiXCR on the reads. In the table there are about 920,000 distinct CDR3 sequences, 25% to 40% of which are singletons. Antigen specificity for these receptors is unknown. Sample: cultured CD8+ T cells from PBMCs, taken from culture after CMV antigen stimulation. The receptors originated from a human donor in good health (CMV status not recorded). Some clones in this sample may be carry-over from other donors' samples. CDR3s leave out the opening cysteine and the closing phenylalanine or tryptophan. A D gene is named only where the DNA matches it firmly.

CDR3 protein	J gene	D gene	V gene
ASSPGFRGQRNGYT	TRBJ1-2	TRBD1	TRBV9
ASSLAELNTEAF	TRBJ1-1	-	TRBV7-9
ASIPQDRANTGELF	TRBJ2-2	TRBD1	TRBV28
ASSITNEAF	TRBJ1-1	-	TRBV19
ASSLLGGWATEAF	TRBJ1-1	TRBD1	TRBV7-2
ASSLGGINKETQY	TRBJ2-5	-	TRBV27
ASSWTEDEKLF	TRBJ1-4	-	TRBV27
ASSIAKEMYEQF	TRBJ2-1	-	TRBV19
ASSVRLTGGSDGYT	TRBJ1-2	TRBD1	TRBV4-3
ASSSAGLHTQY	TRBJ2-3	-	TRBV5-6
ASSLMSYNEQF	TRBJ2-1	-	TRBV12-3/TRBV12-4
ASTSREQAANYGYT	TRBJ1-2	-	TRBV19
ASSTGLASWRETQY	TRBJ2-5	TRBD2	TRBV9
ASSIGAGMSNQPQH	TRBJ1-5	-	TRBV19
ASVGHRARETQY	TRBJ2-5	-	TRBV7-8
SVADSSYEQY	TRBJ2-7	-	TRBV29-1
ASSPDRGSPLQF	TRBJ2-1	TRBD1	TRBV7-6
ASSDRGQLMQAF	TRBJ1-1	TRBD1	TRBV6-1
ASSLGSQGWTEAF	TRBJ1-1	-	TRBV7-9
AISAGDEQY	TRBJ2-7	-	TRBV10-3
ASSLAYSPTDTQY	TRBJ2-3	-	TRBV5-1
ASSGGTEGTDTQY	TRBJ2-3	-	TRBV7-9
ASSLGSSRPEAF	TRBJ1-1	-	TRBV5-5
ASSLDSGFFDYGYT	TRBJ1-2	-	TRBV5-1
ATRDGLYNSPLH	TRBJ1-6	-	TRBV27
ASSQEGSGANVLT	TRBJ2-6	-	TRBV4-3
ASSLAGGTGEQY	TRBJ2-7	TRBD2	TRBV27
TSRGGVINQPQH	TRBJ1-5	TRBD1	TRBV27
ASSLSAGGSYNEQF	TRBJ2-1	TRBD2	TRBV27
ASSFGGGVDTQY	TRBJ2-3	TRBD2	TRBV7-6
ASGLTSGGYTGELF	TRBJ2-2	TRBD2	TRBV12-5
ASSFYRESYEQY	TRBJ2-7	-	TRBV27
ASSTARWNEQF	TRBJ2-1	-	TRBV19
ASSEAGGGETQY	TRBJ2-5	-	TRBV2
ASRQTSGGPDTQY	TRBJ2-3	TRBD2	TRBV19